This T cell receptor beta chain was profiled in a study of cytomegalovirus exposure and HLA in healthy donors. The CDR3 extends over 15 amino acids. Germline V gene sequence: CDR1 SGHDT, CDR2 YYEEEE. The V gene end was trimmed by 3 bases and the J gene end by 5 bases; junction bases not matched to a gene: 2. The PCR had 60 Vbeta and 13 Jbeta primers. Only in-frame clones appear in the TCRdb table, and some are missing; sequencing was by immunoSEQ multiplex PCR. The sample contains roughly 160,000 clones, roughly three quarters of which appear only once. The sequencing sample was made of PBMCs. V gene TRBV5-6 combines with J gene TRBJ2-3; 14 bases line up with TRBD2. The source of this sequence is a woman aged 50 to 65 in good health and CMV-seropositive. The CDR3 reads CASSSGTSGGDTQYF. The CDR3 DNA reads TGTGCCAGCAGCTCTGGGACTAGCGGGGGAGATACGCAGTATTTT.